This T cell receptor beta chain emerged from a study of patients and donors after allogeneic stem cell transplantation. V was cut by 2 bases and J by 1 base, with 11 bases left in between. The CDR3 has 15 amino acids. Germline lookup yields CDR1 SGHRS and CDR2 YFSETQ. TCRdb re-called the RT-PCR reads through MiXCR, storing one row per CDR3 protein. The repertoire holds about a million distinct CDR3 sequences, with approximately 18% as singletons. The material sequenced was blood, either unsorted or a sorted T cell fraction (not recorded which). The sequence was obtained from a human donor who was either an allogeneic HSCT recipient or a stem cell or donor lymphocyte infusion donor (not recorded which). It is not recorded whose cells these are; they may come from a transplant donor. The chain has TRBV5-1 and TRBJ2-3; no definite D call. Here the CDR3 reads CASSFDGVRTDTQYF. The CDR3 coding sequence is TGCGCCAGCAGCTTTGACGGTGTTCGCACAGATACGCAGTATTTT.